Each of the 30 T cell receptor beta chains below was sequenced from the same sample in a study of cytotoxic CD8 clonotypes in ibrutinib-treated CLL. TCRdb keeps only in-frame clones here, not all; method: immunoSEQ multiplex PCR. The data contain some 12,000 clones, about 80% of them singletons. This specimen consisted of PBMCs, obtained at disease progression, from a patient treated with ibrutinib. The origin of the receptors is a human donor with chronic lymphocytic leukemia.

The CDR3 is CASSHWTGEYNSPLHF. The CDR3 DNA sequence: TGTGCCAGCAGTCACTGGACAGGGGAGTATAATTCACCCCTCCACTTT. V and J are TRBV6-5 and TRBJ1-6, with 9 bases fitting TRBD1. After removal of 5 bases from V and 4 bases from J, the junction contained 6 bases not matched to a gene. Germline V CDR1 and CDR2: MNHEY, SVGAGI. The CDR3 covers 16 residues.

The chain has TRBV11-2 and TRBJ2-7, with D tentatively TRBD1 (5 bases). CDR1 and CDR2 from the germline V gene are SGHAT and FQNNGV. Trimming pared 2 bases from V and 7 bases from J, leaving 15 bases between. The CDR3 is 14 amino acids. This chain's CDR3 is CASSLYAGLWEQYF. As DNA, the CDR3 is TGTGCCAGCAGCTTATATGCAGGGTTGTGGGAGCAGTACTTC.

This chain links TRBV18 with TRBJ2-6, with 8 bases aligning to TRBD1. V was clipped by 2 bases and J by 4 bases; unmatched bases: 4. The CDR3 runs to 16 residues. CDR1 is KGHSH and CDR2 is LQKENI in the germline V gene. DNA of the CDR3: TGTGCCAGCTCACCAGGACAGGGTGGGGGGGCCAACGTCCTGACTTTC. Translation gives CASSPGQGGGANVLTF.

For the CDR3, the DNA is TGCAGCACCCGACAGGGAATGGAGACCCAGTACTTC. It codes for CSTRQGMETQYF. The chain combines TRBV29-1 with TRBJ2-5, with 7 bases aligning to TRBD1. CDR1 is SQVTM, CDR2 ANQGSEA, per germline. The CDR3 is 12 residues long. J was trimmed by 5 bases and V by 8 bases; bases with no gene match: 8. Complete variable domain (other parts from reference TRBV29-1 and TRBJ2-5): SAVISQKPSRDICQRGTSLTIQCQVDSQVTMMFWYRQQPGQSLTLIATANQGSEATYESGFVIDKFPISRPNLTFSTLTVSNMSPEDSSIYLCSTRQGMETQYFGPGTRLLVL.

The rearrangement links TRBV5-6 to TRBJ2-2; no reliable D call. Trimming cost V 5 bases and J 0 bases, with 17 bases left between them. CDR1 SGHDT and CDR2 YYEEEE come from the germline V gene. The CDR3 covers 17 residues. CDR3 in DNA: TGTGCCAGCAGGCTGACATTCGGATCCGCGAACACCGGGGAGCTGTTTTTT. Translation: CASRLTFGSANTGELFF.

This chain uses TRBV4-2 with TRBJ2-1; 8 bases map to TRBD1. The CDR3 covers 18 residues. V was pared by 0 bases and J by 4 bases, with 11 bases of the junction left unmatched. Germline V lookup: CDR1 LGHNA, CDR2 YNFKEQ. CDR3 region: CASSQDRSGTGSYNEQFF. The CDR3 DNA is TGTGCCAGCAGCCAAGATCGATCCGGGACAGGTTCTTACAATGAGCAGTTCTTC.

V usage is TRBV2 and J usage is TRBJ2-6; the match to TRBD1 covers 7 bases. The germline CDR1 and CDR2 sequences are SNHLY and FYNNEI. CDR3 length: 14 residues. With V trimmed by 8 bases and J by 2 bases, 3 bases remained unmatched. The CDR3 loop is CASGQGAGANVLTF. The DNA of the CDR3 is TGTGCCAGCGGCCAGGGGGCTGGGGCCAACGTCCTGACTTTC.

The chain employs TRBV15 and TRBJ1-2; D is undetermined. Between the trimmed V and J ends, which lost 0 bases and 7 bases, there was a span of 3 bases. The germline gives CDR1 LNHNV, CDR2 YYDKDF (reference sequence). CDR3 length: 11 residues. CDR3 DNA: TGTGCCACCAGCAGAGATTTTGGCTACACCTTC. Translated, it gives CATSRDFGYTF.

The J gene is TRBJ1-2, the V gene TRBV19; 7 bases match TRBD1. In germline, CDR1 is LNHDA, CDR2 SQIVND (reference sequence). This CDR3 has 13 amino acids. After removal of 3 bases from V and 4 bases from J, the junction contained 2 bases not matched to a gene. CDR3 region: CASSMGQLYGYTF. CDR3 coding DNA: TGTGCCAGTAGTATGGGACAGCTCTATGGCTACACCTTC.

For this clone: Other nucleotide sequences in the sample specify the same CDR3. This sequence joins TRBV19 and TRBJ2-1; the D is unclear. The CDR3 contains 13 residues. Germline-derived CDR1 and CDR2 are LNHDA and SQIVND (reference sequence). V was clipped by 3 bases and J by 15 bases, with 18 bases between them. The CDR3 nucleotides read TGTGCCAGTAGTATTTCGGGTAGTCCAAGCCGGTTCTTC. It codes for CASSISGSPSRFF.

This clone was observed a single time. CDR3 in amino acids: CASSLRLGGTGETQYF. Here the CDR3 DNA reads TGTGCCAGCAGCTTGAGGCTTGGGGGGACGGGGGAGACCCAGTACTTC. The chain joins TRBV5-6 to TRBJ2-5; tentative D call: TRBD2 (6 bases). V dropped 1 base and J dropped 5 bases, with 18 bases sitting between them. This CDR3 spans 16 amino acids. Germline assignment: CDR1 SGHDT and CDR2 YYEEEE.

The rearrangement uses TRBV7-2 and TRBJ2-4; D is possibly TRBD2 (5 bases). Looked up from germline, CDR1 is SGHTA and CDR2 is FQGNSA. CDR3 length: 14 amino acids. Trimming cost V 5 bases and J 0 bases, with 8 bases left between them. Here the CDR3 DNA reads TGTGCCAGCAGCCGGGATGTAGCCAAAAACATTCAGTACTTC. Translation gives CASSRDVAKNIQYF.

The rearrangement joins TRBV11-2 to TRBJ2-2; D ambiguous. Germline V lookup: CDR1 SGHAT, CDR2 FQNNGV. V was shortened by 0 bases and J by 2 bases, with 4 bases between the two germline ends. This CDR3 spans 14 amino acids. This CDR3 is CASSLDLNTGELFF. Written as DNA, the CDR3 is TGTGCCAGCAGCTTAGATCTTAACACCGGGGAGCTGTTTTTT.

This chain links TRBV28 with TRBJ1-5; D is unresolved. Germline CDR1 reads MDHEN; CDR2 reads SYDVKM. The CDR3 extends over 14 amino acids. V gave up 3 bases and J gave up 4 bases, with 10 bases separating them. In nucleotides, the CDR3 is TGTGCCAGCAGTTTTTATATGGGGAATCAGCCCCAGCATTTT. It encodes CASSFYMGNQPQHF.

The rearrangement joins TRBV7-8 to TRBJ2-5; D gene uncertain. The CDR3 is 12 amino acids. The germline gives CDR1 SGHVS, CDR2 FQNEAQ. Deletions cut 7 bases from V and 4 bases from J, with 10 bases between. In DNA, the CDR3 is TGTGCCAGCACTCCTCATGGAGAGACCCAGTACTTC. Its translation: CASTPHGETQYF.

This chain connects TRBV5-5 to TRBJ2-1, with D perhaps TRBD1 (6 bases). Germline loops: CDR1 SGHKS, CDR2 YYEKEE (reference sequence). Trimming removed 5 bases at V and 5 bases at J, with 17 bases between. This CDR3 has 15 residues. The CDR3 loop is CASSTPGTPNNEQFF. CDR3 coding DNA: TGTGCCAGCAGTACCCCCGGGACACCTAACAATGAGCAGTTCTTC.

The CDR3 loop reads CASRADVWASYEQYF. The CDR3 nucleotides are TGTGCCAGCAGAGCCGACGTCTGGGCCTCCTACGAGCAGTACTTC. J is TRBJ2-7 and V is TRBV2, with no clear D. V gave up 6 bases and J gave up 0 bases, with 15 bases separating them. The CDR3 runs 15 residues. Germline values: CDR1 SNHLY, CDR2 FYNNEI.

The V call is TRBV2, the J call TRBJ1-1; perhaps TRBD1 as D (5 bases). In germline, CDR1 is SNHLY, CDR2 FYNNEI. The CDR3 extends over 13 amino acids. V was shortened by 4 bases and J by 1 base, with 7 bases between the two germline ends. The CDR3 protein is CASSGQGNTEAFF. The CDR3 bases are TGTGCCAGCAGTGGCCAGGGGAACACTGAAGCTTTCTTT.

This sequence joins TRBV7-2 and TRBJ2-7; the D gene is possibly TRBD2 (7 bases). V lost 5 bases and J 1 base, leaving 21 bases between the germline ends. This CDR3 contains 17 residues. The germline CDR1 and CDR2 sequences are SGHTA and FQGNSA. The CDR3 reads CASSPSPRGGASYEQYF. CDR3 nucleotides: TGTGCCAGCAGCCCCAGTCCGAGGGGGGGCGCGTCCTACGAGCAGTACTTC.

The CDR3 DNA sequence: TGCAGCGTTGGCTTGGGCGGAGGCGAGCAGTACTTC. Translation: CSVGLGGGEQYF. The chain combines TRBV29-1 with TRBJ2-7; a possible D gene is TRBD2 (5 bases). This CDR3 contains 12 residues. Germline loops: CDR1 SQVTM, CDR2 ANQGSEA. V dropped 4 bases and J dropped 6 bases, with 13 bases sitting between them.

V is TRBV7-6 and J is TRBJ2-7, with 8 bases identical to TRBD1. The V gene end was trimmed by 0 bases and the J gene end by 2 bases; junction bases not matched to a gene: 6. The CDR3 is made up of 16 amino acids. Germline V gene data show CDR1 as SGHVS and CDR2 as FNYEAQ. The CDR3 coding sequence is TGTGCCAGCAGCTTAGCGGGAGACAGGGGTCCCTACGAGCAGTACTTC. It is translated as CASSLAGDRGPYEQYF.

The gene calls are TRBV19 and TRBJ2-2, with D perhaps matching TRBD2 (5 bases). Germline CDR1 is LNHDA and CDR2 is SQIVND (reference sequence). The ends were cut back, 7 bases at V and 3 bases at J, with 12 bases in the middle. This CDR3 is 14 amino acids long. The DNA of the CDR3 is TGTGCCAGTAAGGGTCCAGCGGACACCGGGGAGCTGTTTTTT. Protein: CASKGPADTGELFF.

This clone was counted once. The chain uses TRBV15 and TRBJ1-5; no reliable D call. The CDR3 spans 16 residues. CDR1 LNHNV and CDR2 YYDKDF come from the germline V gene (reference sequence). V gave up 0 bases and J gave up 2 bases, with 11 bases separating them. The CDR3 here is CATSRELLEGNQPQHF. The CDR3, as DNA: TGTGCCACCAGCAGAGAACTCTTGGAGGGCAATCAGCCCCAGCATTTT.

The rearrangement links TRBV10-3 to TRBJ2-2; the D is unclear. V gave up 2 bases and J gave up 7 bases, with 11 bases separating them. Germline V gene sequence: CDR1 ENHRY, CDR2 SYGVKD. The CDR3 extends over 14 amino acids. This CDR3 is CAISEVPTGGELFF. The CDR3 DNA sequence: TGTGCCATCAGTGAGGTCCCGACGGGCGGGGAGCTGTTTTTT.

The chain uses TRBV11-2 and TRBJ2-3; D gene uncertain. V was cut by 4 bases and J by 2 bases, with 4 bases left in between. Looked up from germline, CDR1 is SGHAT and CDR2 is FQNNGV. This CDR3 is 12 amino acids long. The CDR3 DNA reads TGTGCCAGCAGCTCTATCACAGATACGCAGTATTTT. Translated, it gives CASSSITDTQYF.

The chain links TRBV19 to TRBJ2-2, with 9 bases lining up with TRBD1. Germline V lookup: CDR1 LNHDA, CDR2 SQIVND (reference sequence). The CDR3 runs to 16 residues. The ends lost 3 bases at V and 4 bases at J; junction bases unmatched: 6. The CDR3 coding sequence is TGTGCCAGTAGTATCGGGACAGGGAGCGCCACCGGGGAGCTGTTTTTT. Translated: CASSIGTGSATGELFF.

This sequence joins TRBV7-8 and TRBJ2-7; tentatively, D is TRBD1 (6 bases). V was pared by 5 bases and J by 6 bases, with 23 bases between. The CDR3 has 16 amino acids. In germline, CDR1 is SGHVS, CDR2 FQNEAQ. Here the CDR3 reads CASSGGMFGTFTEQYF. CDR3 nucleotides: TGTGCCAGCAGCGGAGGCATGTTCGGGACATTTACCGAGCAGTACTTC.

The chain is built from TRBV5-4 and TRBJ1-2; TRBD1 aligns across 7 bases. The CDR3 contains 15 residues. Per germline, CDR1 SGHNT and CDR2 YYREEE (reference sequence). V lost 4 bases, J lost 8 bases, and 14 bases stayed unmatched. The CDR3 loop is CASSQEHRGIGGYTF. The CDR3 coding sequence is TGTGCCAGCAGCCAAGAACACAGGGGTATAGGAGGCTACACCTTC. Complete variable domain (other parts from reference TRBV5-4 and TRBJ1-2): ETGVTQSPTHLIKTRGQQVTLRCSSQSGHNTVSWYQQALGQGPQFIFQYYREEENGRGNFPPRFSGLQFPNYSSELNVNALELDDSALYLCASSQEHRGIGGYTFGSGTRLTVV.

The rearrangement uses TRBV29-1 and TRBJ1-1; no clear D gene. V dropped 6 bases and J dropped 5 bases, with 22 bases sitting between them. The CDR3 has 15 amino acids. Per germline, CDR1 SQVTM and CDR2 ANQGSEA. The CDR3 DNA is TGCAGCGTCGTCAAGGGTTTTTTGGGGTTGACTGAAGCTTTCTTT. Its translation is CSVVKGFLGLTEAFF. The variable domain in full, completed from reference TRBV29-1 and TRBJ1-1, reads SAVISQKPSRDICQRGTSLTIQCQVDSQVTMMFWYRQQPGQSLTLIATANQGSEATYESGFVIDKFPISRPNLTFSTLTVSNMSPEDSSIYLCSVVKGFLGLTEAFFGQGTRLTVV.

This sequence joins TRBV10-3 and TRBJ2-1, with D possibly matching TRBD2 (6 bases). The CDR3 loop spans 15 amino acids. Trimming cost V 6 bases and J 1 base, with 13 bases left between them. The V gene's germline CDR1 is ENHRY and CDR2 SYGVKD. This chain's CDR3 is CAISAWAGSYNEQFF. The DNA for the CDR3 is TGTGCCATCAGCGCGTGGGCGGGGTCCTACAATGAGCAGTTCTTC.